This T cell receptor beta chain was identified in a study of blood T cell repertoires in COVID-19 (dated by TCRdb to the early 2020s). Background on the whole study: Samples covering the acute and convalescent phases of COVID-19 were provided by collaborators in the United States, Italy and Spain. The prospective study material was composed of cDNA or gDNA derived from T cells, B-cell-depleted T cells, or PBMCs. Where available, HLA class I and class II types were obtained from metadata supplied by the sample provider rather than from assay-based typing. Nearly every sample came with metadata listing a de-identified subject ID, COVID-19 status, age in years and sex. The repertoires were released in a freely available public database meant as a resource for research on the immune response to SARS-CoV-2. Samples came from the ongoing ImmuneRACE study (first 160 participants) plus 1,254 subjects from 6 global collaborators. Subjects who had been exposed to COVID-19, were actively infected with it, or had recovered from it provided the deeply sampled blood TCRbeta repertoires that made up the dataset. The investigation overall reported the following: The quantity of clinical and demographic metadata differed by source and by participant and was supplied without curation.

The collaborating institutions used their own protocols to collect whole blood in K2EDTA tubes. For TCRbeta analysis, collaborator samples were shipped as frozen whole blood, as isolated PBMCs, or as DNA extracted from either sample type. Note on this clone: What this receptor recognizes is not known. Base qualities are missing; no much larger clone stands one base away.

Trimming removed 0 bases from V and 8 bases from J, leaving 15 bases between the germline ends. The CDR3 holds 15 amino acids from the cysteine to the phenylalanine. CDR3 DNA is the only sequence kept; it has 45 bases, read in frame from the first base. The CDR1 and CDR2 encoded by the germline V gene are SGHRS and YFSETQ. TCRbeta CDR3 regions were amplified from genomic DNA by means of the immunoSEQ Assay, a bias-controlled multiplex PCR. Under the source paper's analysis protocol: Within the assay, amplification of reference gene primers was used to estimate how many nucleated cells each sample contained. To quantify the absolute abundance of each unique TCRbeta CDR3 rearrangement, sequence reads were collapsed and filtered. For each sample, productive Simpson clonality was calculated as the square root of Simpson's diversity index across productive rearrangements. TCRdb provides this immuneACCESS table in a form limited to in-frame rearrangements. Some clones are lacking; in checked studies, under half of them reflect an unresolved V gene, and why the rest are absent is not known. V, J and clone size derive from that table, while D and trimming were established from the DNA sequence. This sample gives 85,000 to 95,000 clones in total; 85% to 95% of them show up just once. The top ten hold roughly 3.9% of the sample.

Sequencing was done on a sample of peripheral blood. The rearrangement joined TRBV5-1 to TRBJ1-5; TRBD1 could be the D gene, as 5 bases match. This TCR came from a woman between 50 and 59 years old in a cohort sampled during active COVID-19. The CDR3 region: CASSLDNTGGEPQHF. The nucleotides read TGCGCCAGCAGCTTGGATAACACGGGGGGTGAGCCCCAGCATTTT.